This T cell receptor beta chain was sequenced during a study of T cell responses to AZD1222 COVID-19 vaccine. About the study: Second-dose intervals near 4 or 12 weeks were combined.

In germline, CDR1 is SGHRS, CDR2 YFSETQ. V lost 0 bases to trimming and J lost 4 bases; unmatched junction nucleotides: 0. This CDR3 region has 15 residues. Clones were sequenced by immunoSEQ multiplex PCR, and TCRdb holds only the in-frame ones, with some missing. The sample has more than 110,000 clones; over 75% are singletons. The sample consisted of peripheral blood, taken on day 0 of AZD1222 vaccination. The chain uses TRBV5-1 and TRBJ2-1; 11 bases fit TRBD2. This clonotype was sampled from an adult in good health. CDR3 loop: CASSLVAGGYNEQFF. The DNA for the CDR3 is TGCGCCAGCAGCTTGGTAGCGGGGGGGTACAATGAGCAGTTCTTC.